This is a list of T cell receptor beta chains from one sample in a study of naive and memory T cell subsets. TCRdb redid the calling of the 5' RACE reads with MiXCR, one entry per CDR3 protein. The sample shows 45,000 to 55,000 distinct CDR3 sequences, 4.7% of them seen only once. The source of these receptors is a female donor in good health. CDR3s leave out the opening cysteine and the closing phenylalanine or tryptophan. Each record gives: J gene, V gene, CDR3 protein.

j_call: TRBJ2-4; v_call: TRBV6-6; cdr3_aa: ASSYPLAGAGGNIQY
j_call: TRBJ2-5; v_call: TRBV6-1; cdr3_aa: ASSEGTQY
j_call: TRBJ2-5; v_call: TRBV6-6; cdr3_aa: ASSYSGHGTGGIETQY
j_call: TRBJ2-1; v_call: TRBV5-4; cdr3_aa: ASSWTEKNEQF
j_call: TRBJ2-1; v_call: TRBV15; cdr3_aa: ATSRAERVYNEQF
j_call: TRBJ2-2; v_call: TRBV12-3/TRBV12-4; cdr3_aa: ASRGTGVRTGELF
j_call: TRBJ2-3; v_call: TRBV6-1; cdr3_aa: ASRDRTNTDTQY
j_call: TRBJ1-2; v_call: TRBV6-5; cdr3_aa: ASSSLLEGYGYT
j_call: TRBJ2-3; v_call: TRBV24-1; cdr3_aa: ATQLAGGGTDTQY
j_call: TRBJ1-3; v_call: TRBV14; cdr3_aa: ASSRVSSGNTIY
j_call: TRBJ2-1; v_call: TRBV6-1; cdr3_aa: ASSELAGVMDEQF
j_call: TRBJ2-5; v_call: TRBV19; cdr3_aa: ASSMAGPHLRETQY
j_call: TRBJ2-2; v_call: TRBV5-1; cdr3_aa: ASWDRGVCTGELF
j_call: TRBJ2-5; v_call: TRBV12-3/TRBV12-4; cdr3_aa: ASSQNKAGTQY
j_call: TRBJ2-3; v_call: TRBV28; cdr3_aa: ASSLGDLTDTQY
j_call: TRBJ2-7; v_call: TRBV5-8; cdr3_aa: ASSSRPGLDEQY
j_call: TRBJ2-7; v_call: TRBV7-9; cdr3_aa: ASSLLASPYEQY
j_call: TRBJ2-7; v_call: TRBV4-3; cdr3_aa: ASSQQTSGYEQY
j_call: TRBJ2-7; v_call: TRBV10-2; cdr3_aa: ASGGANVYEQY
j_call: TRBJ1-5; v_call: TRBV6-6; cdr3_aa: ASSLTSGSNQPQH
j_call: TRBJ2-7; v_call: TRBV6-5; cdr3_aa: ASSWREGLSVYEQY
j_call: TRBJ2-7; v_call: TRBV24-1; cdr3_aa: ATSDPGTSDSYEQY
j_call: TRBJ2-1; v_call: TRBV29-1; cdr3_aa: SVDTGGPAGAYNEQF
j_call: TRBJ1-1; v_call: TRBV29-1; cdr3_aa: SVILPGEAF
j_call: TRBJ2-5; v_call: TRBV7-9; cdr3_aa: ASSWRHLPETQY
j_call: TRBJ2-7; v_call: TRBV10-2; cdr3_aa: ASSRDLQY
j_call: TRBJ2-7; v_call: TRBV4-3; cdr3_aa: ASSQGQRYEQY
j_call: TRBJ2-7; v_call: TRBV7-9; cdr3_aa: ASLGGTKEGIYEQY
j_call: TRBJ1-5; v_call: TRBV7-6; cdr3_aa: ASSLGAGNQPQH
j_call: TRBJ1-1; v_call: TRBV12-3/TRBV12-4; cdr3_aa: ASSSRGTGKTEAF
j_call: TRBJ2-1; v_call: TRBV9; cdr3_aa: ASSSRDYNEQF
j_call: TRBJ1-6; v_call: TRBV30; cdr3_aa: AWSLIRGFYNSPLH
j_call: TRBJ1-2; v_call: TRBV28; cdr3_aa: ASYPARGSPNYGDT